The entry below gives a single T cell receptor beta chain sequence along with its context. These data belong to a study of T-cell memory formation after mild COVID-19. From the 5' RACE reads, TCRdb called clonotypes with MiXCR, one entry per CDR3 protein. The sample includes around 450,000 distinct CDR3 sequences, approximately 24% of them seen just once. The TCR sequence derives from an adult woman who had mild COVID-19 (a few samples of this study predate the infection). Cell type and time point are not known. Sequencing was performed on PBMCs or a T cell subset sorted from them (not recorded which).

Here the CDR3 reads CASRSGTSGALVQETQYF. As DNA, the CDR3 is TGTGCCAGCAGGTCCGGGACTAGCGGGGCCCTCGTACAAGAGACCCAGTACTTC. This chain joins TRBV11-1 and TRBJ2-5, with 13 positions matching TRBD2. After removal of 6 bases from V and 2 bases from J, the junction contained 12 bases not matched to a gene. Germline V lookup: CDR1 SGHAT, CDR2 FQDESV (reference sequence). CDR3 size: 18 residues.